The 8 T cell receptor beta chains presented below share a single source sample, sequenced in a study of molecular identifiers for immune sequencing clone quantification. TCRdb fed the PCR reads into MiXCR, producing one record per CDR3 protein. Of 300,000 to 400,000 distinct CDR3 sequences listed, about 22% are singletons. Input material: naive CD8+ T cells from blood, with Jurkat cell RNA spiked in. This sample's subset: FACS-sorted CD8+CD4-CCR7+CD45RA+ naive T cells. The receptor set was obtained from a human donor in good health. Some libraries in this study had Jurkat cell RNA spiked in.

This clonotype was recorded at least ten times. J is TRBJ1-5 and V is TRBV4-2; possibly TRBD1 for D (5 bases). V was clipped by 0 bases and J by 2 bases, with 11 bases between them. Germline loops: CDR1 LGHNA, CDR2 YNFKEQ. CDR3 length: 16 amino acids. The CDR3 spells CASSQDRVGGNQPQHF. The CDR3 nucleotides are TGTGCCAGCAGCCAAGATCGGGTAGGGGGCAATCAGCCCCAGCATTTT.

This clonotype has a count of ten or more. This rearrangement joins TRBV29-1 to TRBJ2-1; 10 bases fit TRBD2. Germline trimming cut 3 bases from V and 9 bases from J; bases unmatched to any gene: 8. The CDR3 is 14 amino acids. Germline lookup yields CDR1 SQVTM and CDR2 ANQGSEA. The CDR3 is CSVDGAGGPGEQFF. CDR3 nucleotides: TGCAGCGTTGACGGAGCGGGAGGGCCGGGTGAGCAGTTCTTC.

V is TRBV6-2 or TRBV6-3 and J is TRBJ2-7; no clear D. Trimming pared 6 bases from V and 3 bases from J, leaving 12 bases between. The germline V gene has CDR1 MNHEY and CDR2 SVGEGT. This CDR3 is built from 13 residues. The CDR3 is CASSLGWDYEQYF. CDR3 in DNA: TGTGCCAGCAGCTTAGGATGGGACTACGAGCAGTACTTC.

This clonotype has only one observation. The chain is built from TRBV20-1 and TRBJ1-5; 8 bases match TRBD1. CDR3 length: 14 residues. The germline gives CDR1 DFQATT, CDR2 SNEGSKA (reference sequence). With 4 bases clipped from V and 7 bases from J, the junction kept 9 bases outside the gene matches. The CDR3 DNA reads TGCAGTGCTACTTGGGACAGGTATAGACAGCCCCAGCATTTT. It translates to CSATWDRYRQPQHF.

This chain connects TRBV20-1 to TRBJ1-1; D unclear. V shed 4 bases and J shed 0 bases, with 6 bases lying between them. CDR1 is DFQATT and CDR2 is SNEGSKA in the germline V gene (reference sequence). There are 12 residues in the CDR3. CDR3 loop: CSATQMNTEAFF. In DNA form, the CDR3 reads TGCAGTGCTACTCAGATGAACACTGAAGCTTTCTTT.

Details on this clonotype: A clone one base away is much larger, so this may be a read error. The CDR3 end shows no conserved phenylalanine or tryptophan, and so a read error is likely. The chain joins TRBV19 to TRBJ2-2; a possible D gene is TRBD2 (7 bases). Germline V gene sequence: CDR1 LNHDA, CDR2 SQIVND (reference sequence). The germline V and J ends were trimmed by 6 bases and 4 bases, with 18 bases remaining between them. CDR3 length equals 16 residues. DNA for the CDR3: TGTGCCAGTAGCTCGCCCCGGGGGGCGGGCACCGGGGAGCTGTTTTGT. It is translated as CASSSPRGAGTGELFC.

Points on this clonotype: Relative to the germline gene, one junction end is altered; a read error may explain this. The CDR3 loop reads CGSSLACGNTDTQYF. In DNA form, the CDR3 reads TGTGGCAGCAGCCTAGCCTGCGGAAACACAGATACGCAGTATTTT. V usage is TRBV9 and J usage is TRBJ2-3; tentatively, D is TRBD2 (5 bases). The CDR3 totals 15 residues. Germline CDR1 is SGDLS and CDR2 is YYNGEE.

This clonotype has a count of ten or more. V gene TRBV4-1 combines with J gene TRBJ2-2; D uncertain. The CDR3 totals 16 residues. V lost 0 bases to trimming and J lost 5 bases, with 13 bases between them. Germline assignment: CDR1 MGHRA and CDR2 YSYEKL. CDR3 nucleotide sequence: TGCGCCAGCAGCCAAGAATTCGCGACTGAGACCGGGGAGCTGTTTTTT. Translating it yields CASSQEFATETGELFF.